This passage covers 20 T cell receptor beta chains from one sample sequenced in a study of cytomegalovirus exposure and HLA in healthy donors. 60 Vbeta and 13 Jbeta primers were used in PCR. TCRdb keeps only in-frame clones here, not all; method: immunoSEQ multiplex PCR. The sample yields roughly 89,000 clones, about 80% seen once. Sequences were obtained from PBMCs. Every receptor here comes from a man aged 30-40 years in good health and CMV-seropositive.

This clone was seen a handful of times. This sequence joins TRBV12-5 and TRBJ1-1; 7 bases agree with TRBD1. Germline values: CDR1 LGHNT, CDR2 FRNRAP. The CDR3 length is 13 residues. The ends lost 5 bases at V and 3 bases at J; junction bases unmatched: 3. The CDR3 DNA reads as TGTGCTAGTGGTCCGGGACAGTACACTGAAGCTTTCTTT. It codes for CASGPGQYTEAFF.

This clone was counted a few times. The J gene is TRBJ2-2, the V gene TRBV14; the match to TRBD2 covers 8 bases. CDR3 length: 16 residues. Germline V gives CDR1 SGHDN, CDR2 FVKESK. Germline trimming cut 2 bases from V and 3 bases from J; bases unmatched to any gene: 5. Here the CDR3 reads CASSQSGTRDTGELFF. Written as DNA, the CDR3 is TGTGCCAGCAGCCAATCCGGGACTAGGGACACCGGGGAGCTGTTTTTT.

This chain links TRBV30 with TRBJ2-7; 8 bases fit TRBD2. J gave up 6 bases and V 2 bases, and 12 bases lay outside the gene matches. CDR1 is GTSNPN and CDR2 is SVGIG in the germline V gene (reference sequence). The CDR3 loop spans 15 amino acids. Written as DNA, the CDR3 is TGTGCCTGGAGTCCTTCCCTAGGGACTAGTGTCGAGCAGTACTTC. The encoded protein is CAWSPSLGTSVEQYF. The full variable domain, in which reference TRBV30 and TRBJ2-7 provide the parts outside the CDR3, is SQTIHQWPATLVQPVGSPLSLECTVEGTSNPNLYWYRQAAGRGLQLLFYSVGIGQISSEVPQNLSASRPQDRQFILSSKKLLLSDSGFYLCAWSPSLGTSVEQYFGPGTRLTVT.

The J gene is TRBJ1-1, the V gene TRBV19; D is uncertain. The CDR3 runs to 14 residues. Between the trimmed V and J ends, which lost 1 base and 7 bases, there was a span of 13 bases. CDR1 and CDR2 (germline): LNHDA, SQIVND (reference sequence). The CDR3 spells CASSIGGSLIEAFF. CDR3 bases: TGTGCCAGTAGTATAGGCGGCAGCCTTATTGAAGCTTTCTTT.

V is TRBV5-4 and J is TRBJ2-7, with D possibly matching TRBD1 (5 bases). Trimming left V 0 bases short and J 2 bases short, with 15 bases between. Germline V gene data show CDR1 as SGHNT and CDR2 as YYREEE (reference sequence). The CDR3 covers 16 residues. The CDR3 reads CASSLGRNVRAYEQYF. The CDR3 region has the DNA TGTGCCAGCAGCTTGGGCCGAAACGTCAGGGCCTACGAGCAGTACTTC.

The rearrangement joins TRBV2 to TRBJ2-1; D not certain. Between the trimmed V and J ends, which lost 7 bases and 5 bases, there was a span of 6 bases. This CDR3 region has 11 residues. Germline lookup yields CDR1 SNHLY and CDR2 FYNNEI. Here the CDR3 reads CASTENNEQFF. CDR3 DNA sequence: TGTGCCAGCACGGAGAACAATGAGCAGTTCTTC.

The chain couples TRBV6-5 to TRBJ2-1; TRBD2 might be the D (5 bases). Trimming took off 2 bases at V and 0 bases at J, with 11 bases between the two ends. Per the germline V gene, CDR1 is MNHEY and CDR2 is SVGAGI. The CDR3 loop spans 16 amino acids. DNA for the CDR3: TGTGCCAGCAGTTACGTAGCGTCAAGCTCCTACAATGAGCAGTTCTTC. It codes for CASSYVASSSYNEQFF.

The chain combines TRBV30 with TRBJ2-1, with 8 nucleotides matching TRBD1. Germline loops: CDR1 GTSNPN, CDR2 SVGIG (reference sequence). This CDR3 comprises 14 residues. V shed 2 bases and J 12 bases; nucleotides not matched to a gene: 12. As DNA, the CDR3 is TGTGCCTGGAGTAAAACAGGGGGTACCGCGCGGCAGTTCTTC. Its translation is CAWSKTGGTARQFF. The complete variable domain, with remaining parts taken from reference TRBV30 and TRBJ2-1, reads SQTIHQWPATLVQPVGSPLSLECTVEGTSNPNLYWYRQAAGRGLQLLFYSVGIGQISSEVPQNLSASRPQDRQFILSSKKLLLSDSGFYLCAWSKTGGTARQFFGPGTRLTVL.

On this clone: The same CDR3 arises from other DNA sequences in this sample as well. CDR3 residues: CASSPLGSSNQPQHF. For the CDR3, the DNA is TGTGCCAGCAGTCCTCTCGGGAGTAGCAATCAGCCCCAGCATTTT. The V call is TRBV28, the J call TRBJ1-5; D is unresolved. V gave up 5 bases and J gave up 0 bases, with 11 bases separating them. The CDR3 contains 15 residues. The germline gives CDR1 MDHEN, CDR2 SYDVKM. The whole variable domain, remainder taken from reference TRBV28 and TRBJ1-5, is DVKVTQSSRYLVKRTGEKVFLECVQDMDHENMFWYRQDPGLGLRLIYFSYDVKMKEKGDIPEGYSVSREKKERFSLILESASTNQTSMYLCASSPLGSSNQPQHFGDGTRLSIL.

The rearrangement uses TRBV9 and TRBJ1-6, with 8 bases lining up with TRBD1. There are 15 residues in the CDR3. Germline V CDR1 and CDR2: SGDLS, YYNGEE. V shed 4 bases, J shed 7 bases, and the junction held 7 bases outside the gene matches. This CDR3 is CASSTRDRPNSPLHF. DNA of the CDR3: TGTGCCAGCAGCACTCGGGACAGGCCAAATTCACCCCTCCACTTT.

The rearrangement links TRBV30 to TRBJ1-6; D is perhaps TRBD1 (5 bases). CDR1 and CDR2 from the germline V gene are GTSNPN and SVGIG (reference sequence). This CDR3 spans 14 amino acids. V gave up 2 bases and J gave up 10 bases, with 15 bases separating them. This CDR3 reads CAWSSGLDPSPLHF. DNA for the CDR3: TGTGCCTGGAGTTCAGGGCTAGATCCATCACCCCTCCACTTT.

The V call is TRBV29-1, the J call TRBJ2-5, with TRBD1 identical over 9 bases. The length of the CDR3 is 13 residues. Germline trimming cut 8 bases from V and 4 bases from J; bases unmatched to any gene: 8. The germline V gene encodes CDR1 SQVTM and CDR2 ANQGSEA. CDR3 region: CSTRDRVGETQYF. The CDR3 coding sequence is TGCAGCACCCGGGACAGGGTTGGAGAGACCCAGTACTTC.

The chain has TRBV30 and TRBJ1-1, with 8 bases that match TRBD1. Germline V gene lookup returns CDR1 GTSNPN and CDR2 SVGIG (reference sequence). CDR3 size: 14 residues. V was clipped by 1 base and J by 5 bases; unmatched bases: 6. Here the CDR3 reads CAWSAGGLLTEAFF. The CDR3 nucleotides are TGTGCCTGGAGTGCAGGGGGCTTGTTGACTGAAGCTTTCTTT.

The chain uses TRBV5-5 and TRBJ1-6; weak D call: TRBD1 (6 bases). V shed 4 bases and J shed 0 bases, with 14 bases lying between them. The CDR3 is made up of 17 amino acids. The germline CDR1 and CDR2 sequences are SGHKS and YYEKEE (reference sequence). The CDR3 DNA reads as TGTGCCAGCAGCACTGACAGGACGAGCTCCTATAATTCACCCCTCCACTTT. Its translation is CASSTDRTSSYNSPLHF. The whole variable domain, filled in from reference TRBV5-5 and TRBJ1-6, reads DAGVTQSPTHLIKTRGQQVTLRCSPISGHKSVSWYQQVLGQGPQFIFQYYEKEERGRGNFPDRFSARQFPNYSSELNVNALLLGDSALYLCASSTDRTSSYNSPLHFGNGTRLTVT.

This clone is medium-sized in the sample. This rearrangement joins TRBV6-1 to TRBJ2-5, with TRBD2 matching over 12 bases. The V segment lost 2 bases and the J segment 5 bases; nucleotides outside the gene matches: 3. Germline V lookup: CDR1 MNHNS, CDR2 SASEGT. CDR3 length equals 15 residues. As DNA, the CDR3 is TGTGCCAGCAGTGAATCTAGCGGGGGGGCGGAGACCCAGTACTTC. Translating it yields CASSESSGGAETQYF.

As for this clone: Compared with germline, one end of the junction differs, possibly owing to a read error. The genes are TRBV7-9 and TRBJ1-5; maybe TRBD1 (6 bases). This CDR3 spans 17 amino acids. Germline values: CDR1 SEHNR, CDR2 FQNEAQ (reference sequence). The chain's CDR3 is CSSSSLSGVGNNQPQHF. CDR3 nucleotide sequence: TGTTCCAGCAGCTCTTTATCAGGGGTGGGGAACAATCAGCCCCAGCATTTT.

This clone occurred a few times. The rearrangement links TRBV2 to TRBJ2-2; 10 bases are shared with TRBD2. The CDR3 length is 16 residues. V trimming: 6 bases; J trimming: 2 bases; junction bases outside the gene matches: 6. In germline, CDR1 is SNHLY, CDR2 FYNNEI. CDR3 amino acids: CASRSQRGGNTGELFF. The CDR3 nucleotides read TGTGCCAGCAGGTCCCAGCGGGGGGGAAACACCGGGGAGCTGTTTTTT.

A word on this clone: The junction shows a germline mismatch at one end, possibly a read error. The chain couples TRBV9 to TRBJ2-1; TRBD2 matches 8 bases. In germline, CDR1 is SGDLS, CDR2 YYNGEE. The CDR3 runs 15 residues. The CDR3 loop is CASSARGGSNNEQFF. The CDR3 DNA sequence: TGTGCCAGCAGCGCCCGGGGGGGCTCCAACAATGAGCAGTTCTTC.

The CDR3 bases are TGTGCCAGCAGAGAGGGACAGGGGATCGGTGAAGCTTTCTTT. Translating it yields CASREGQGIGEAFF. The chain couples TRBV2 to TRBJ1-1; 10 bases line up with TRBD1. Germline CDR1 reads SNHLY; CDR2 reads FYNNEI. The J segment lost 7 bases and the V segment lost 6 bases, leaving 8 bases of the junction unmatched. CDR3 length: 14 amino acids.

The J gene is TRBJ1-4, the V gene TRBV30; no definite D call. There are 14 residues in the CDR3. The V gene lost 0 bases and the J gene lost 4 bases, with 9 bases spanning the gap. Germline assignment: CDR1 GTSNPN and CDR2 SVGIG (reference sequence). The CDR3 loop reads CAWSVGRSNEKLFF. CDR3 in DNA: TGTGCCTGGAGTGTGGGCAGAAGTAATGAAAAACTGTTTTTT. The full variable domain, rest sourced from reference TRBV30 and TRBJ1-4, is SQTIHQWPATLVQPVGSPLSLECTVEGTSNPNLYWYRQAAGRGLQLLFYSVGIGQISSEVPQNLSASRPQDRQFILSSKKLLLSDSGFYLCAWSVGRSNEKLFFGSGTQLSVL.